Described below is a single T cell receptor beta chain sequence and its context. The data were obtained in a study of cytomegalovirus exposure and HLA in healthy donors. Study context: T cells numbering about 200 million yielded around 120 million unique TCR beta sequences in an earlier analysis.

Germline V lookup: CDR1 MDHEN, CDR2 SYDVKM. CDR3 size: 13 residues. The trim removed 3 bases at V and 8 bases at J, leaving 3 bases unmatched. The PCR contained 60 Vbeta and 13 Jbeta primers. TCRdb keeps only in-frame clones here, not all; method: immunoSEQ multiplex PCR. The profile shows 150,000 to 200,000 clones, roughly four fifths of them singletons. The sequenced sample consisted of PBMCs. This receptor was taken from a woman aged 18-30 years in good health and CMV-seronegative. The chain has TRBV28 and TRBJ2-1; 8 nucleotides match TRBD2. CDR3 region: CASSFREGYEQFF. CDR3 coding DNA: TGTGCCAGCAGTTTTCGGGAGGGCTATGAGCAGTTCTTC.